A single sample is the source of the 19 T cell receptor beta chains below, sequenced in a study of naive and memory T cell subsets (dated by TCRdb to 2016 to 2017). These TCRs' antigens remain unknown. The library came from UMI-ligation and nested PCR. The data were produced on an Illumina MiSeq. An equimolar mix of two oligonucleotides covering both TRBC1 and TRBC2 was used as the beta constant-region primer. The ligated cDNA went through four rounds of PCR with nested alpha and beta constant-region primers together with the SP2 primer. TCRdb reanalyzed the raw reads on its own, using fastp at Q25 for trimming and MiXCR for clone calling, and kept in-frame beta chains. Each CDR3 protein gets just one entry, which takes the most common genes and DNA from the rows behind it. The sample table contains 130,000 to 150,000 distinct CDR3 sequences; only one count was recorded for approximately 22% of them. The ten largest make up 0.11% of the sample.

Findings and caveats that apply to the study as a whole: A few larger clonotypes were present in naive repertoires, particularly the CD8 repertoires, and these clonotypes were possibly memory cells re-expressing CD45RA.

The sequenced sample consisted of naive CD4+ T cells from blood. What the cell subset or site label conveys for this sample: naive T cells, CD45RA high CD27+. All receptors derive from a human donor in good health.

This clonotype was found a few times. The V call is TRBV28, the J call TRBJ2-7; D gene ambiguous. CDR1 MDHEN and CDR2 SYDVKM come from the germline V gene. Trimming shortened V by 4 bases and J by 3 bases, and 13 bases separated the two germline ends. The CDR3 extends over 14 amino acids. The CDR3 sequence is CASSYYGSYYEQYF. Here the CDR3 DNA reads TGTGCCAGCAGTTACTACGGAAGCTACTACGAGCAGTACTTC.

V and J are TRBV7-2 and TRBJ1-1, with D tentatively TRBD1 (5 bases). This CDR3 has 14 residues. The germline V and J ends were trimmed by 3 bases and 2 bases, with 10 bases remaining between them. Germline lookup yields CDR1 SGHTA and CDR2 FQGNSA. CDR3 loop: CASSLGGFNTEAFF. The DNA for the CDR3 is TGTGCCAGCAGCTTGGGGGGTTTCAACACTGAAGCTTTCTTT.

V and J are TRBV6-5 and TRBJ1-1; no firm D call. The CDR3 totals 12 residues. Deletions cut 8 bases from V and 1 base from J, with 8 bases between. Germline V gene data show CDR1 as MNHEY and CDR2 as SVGAGI. The CDR3 DNA reads TGTGCCAGCCGTAGGACGAACACTGAAGCTTTCTTT. Translation: CASRRTNTEAFF.

This clonotype was recorded many times. The gene calls are TRBV20-1 and TRBJ1-1; D not resolved. V dropped 4 bases and J dropped 12 bases, with 12 bases sitting between them. Germline CDR1 is DFQATT and CDR2 is SNEGSKA (reference sequence). This CDR3 spans 10 amino acids. The CDR3 DNA is TGCAGTGCTACCTCTCAGAAGTCTTTCTTT. It translates to CSATSQKSFF.

This chain connects TRBV7-3 to TRBJ2-4, with 15 bases aligning to TRBD2. CDR3 length equals 21 residues. V lost 5 bases, J lost 1 base, and 15 bases stayed unmatched. Looked up from germline, CDR1 is SGHTA and CDR2 is FQGTGA. The DNA for the CDR3 is TGTGCCAGCAGCCTAGGACTAGCGGGAGGGCCCGAGGGTCAGGCCAAAAACATTCAGTACTTC. This gives the protein CASSLGLAGGPEGQAKNIQYF.

This clonotype was counted at least ten times. The rearrangement links TRBV6-6 to TRBJ2-3; D not certain. Germline assignment: CDR1 MNHNY and CDR2 SVGAGI (reference sequence). CDR3 length: 13 residues. Deletions cut 2 bases from V and 0 bases from J, with 3 bases between. The chain's CDR3 is CASSYDSTDTQYF. For the CDR3, the DNA is TGTGCCAGCAGTTACGACAGCACAGATACGCAGTATTTT.

This chain uses TRBV12-3 or TRBV12-4 with TRBJ2-2; D remains ambiguous. This CDR3 is 11 amino acids long. V shed 7 bases and J shed 6 bases, with 6 bases lying between them. CDR3 in amino acids: CASISAGELFF. In DNA form, the CDR3 reads TGTGCCAGCATTTCCGCCGGGGAGCTGTTTTTT.

This clonotype has more than one count but fewer than ten. The chain employs TRBV30 and TRBJ2-7; D tentatively fits TRBD1 or TRBD2 (5 bases each). V lost 1 base and J lost 8, with 12 bases in between. CDR3 length: 12 residues. The germline V gene encodes CDR1 GTSNPN and CDR2 SVGIG (reference sequence). CDR3 in DNA: TGTGCCTGGAGTGCCGGGGCTTCGAAGCAGTACTTC. Its protein is CAWSAGASKQYF.

Points on this clonotype: The junction and the germline gene differ at one end; a read error may be behind it. Written as DNA, the CDR3 is TGTGCCAGCAGACCTCCGGGAACCTACGAGCAGCACTTC. It encodes CASRPPGTYEQHF. The chain combines TRBV28 with TRBJ2-7; weak D call: TRBD2 (5 bases). From germline, CDR1 is MDHEN and CDR2 SYDVKM. The CDR3 is 13 residues long.

This clonotype has a handful of counts. This sequence joins TRBV7-8 and TRBJ2-1; the D gene could be TRBD1 or TRBD2 (5 bases each). Germline values: CDR1 SGHVS, CDR2 FQNEAQ. V was pared by 2 bases and J by 3 bases, with 11 bases between. This CDR3 is 15 amino acids long. The CDR3 sequence is CASSLIEGRYNEQFF. CDR3 nucleotide sequence: TGTGCCAGCAGCTTAATTGAGGGGCGCTACAATGAGCAGTTCTTC. Full variable domain (remainder filled in from reference TRBV7-8 and TRBJ2-1): GAGVSQSPRYKVAKRGQDVALRCDPISGHVSLFWYQQALGQGPEFLTYFQNEAQLDKSGLPSDRFFAERPEGSVSTLKIQRTQQEDSAVYLCASSLIEGRYNEQFFGPGTRLTVL.

The chain employs TRBV6-5 and TRBJ2-3; TRBD1 is a possible D gene (5 bases). From germline, CDR1 is MNHEY and CDR2 SVGAGI. The CDR3 contains 15 residues. Trimming removed 0 bases at V and 2 bases at J, with 9 bases between. The CDR3 loop reads CASSYSGHYTDTQYF. The CDR3 coding sequence is TGTGCCAGCAGTTACTCGGGGCACTACACAGATACGCAGTATTTT.

This clonotype was seen repeatedly, ten times or more. V usage is TRBV29-1 and J usage is TRBJ2-1; TRBD2 matches at 11 bases. This CDR3 is 14 amino acids long. The V and J ends lost 4 bases and 7 bases, in that order; junction bases with no gene match: 6. Germline assignment: CDR1 SQVTM and CDR2 ANQGSEA. The CDR3 protein is CSVGVAGGRNEQFF. CDR3 nucleotide sequence: TGCAGCGTTGGGGTAGCGGGAGGGCGAAATGAGCAGTTCTTC.

V and J are TRBV7-2 and TRBJ2-7, with 9 nucleotides matching TRBD1. Germline lookup yields CDR1 SGHTA and CDR2 FQGNSA. The J segment lost 3 bases and the V segment lost 1 base, leaving 4 bases of the junction unmatched. The CDR3 has 15 amino acids. In DNA, the CDR3 is TGTGCCAGCAGCTTAGAGGGGACAGGGATCTACGAGCAGTACTTC. Encoded protein: CASSLEGTGIYEQYF.

This clonotype has just a few counts. The chain is built from TRBV20-1 and TRBJ1-5; tentatively, D is TRBD1 (5 bases). The germline V gene encodes CDR1 DFQATT and CDR2 SNEGSKA (reference sequence). Trimming shortened V by 7 bases and J by 7 bases, and 14 bases separated the two germline ends. The CDR3 is 12 amino acids. The CDR3 DNA follows: TGCAGTGTGGCCGGGAGGGGCCAGCCCCAGCATTTT. Translating it yields CSVAGRGQPQHF.

This chain connects TRBV7-2 to TRBJ1-5; D gene uncertain. CDR1 is SGHTA and CDR2 is FQGNSA in the germline V gene. The CDR3 sequence is 15 residues long. The V end was cut by 1 base, the J end by 2 bases, with 9 bases between. Here the CDR3 reads CASSLEAARNQPQHF. As DNA, the CDR3 is TGTGCCAGCAGCTTAGAGGCAGCTCGCAATCAGCCCCAGCATTTT.

In this sample, this clonotype turned up a few times. The chain is built from TRBV12-3 or TRBV12-4 and TRBJ1-5, with D possibly matching TRBD1 (5 bases). This CDR3 is built from 14 residues. V lost 8 bases and J lost 4, with 15 bases in between. CDR3: CASERAGTNQPQHF. CDR3 bases: TGTGCCAGCGAACGTGCAGGGACGAATCAGCCCCAGCATTTT.

The CDR3 nucleotides are TGCGCCAGCAGCTACGAGAGAGATACGCAGTATTTT. Protein sequence: CASSYERDTQYF. This chain links TRBV5-1 with TRBJ2-3; D unresolved. CDR1 SGHRS and CDR2 YFSETQ come from the germline V gene. The CDR3 runs to 12 residues. The germline V and J ends were trimmed by 3 bases and 5 bases, with 7 bases remaining between them. The variable domain in full, completed from reference TRBV5-1 and TRBJ2-3, reads KAGVTQTPRYLIKTRGQQVTLSCSPISGHRSVSWYQQTPGQGLQFLFEYFSETQRNKGNFPGRFSGRQFSNSRSEMNVSTLELGDSALYLCASSYERDTQYFGPGTRLTVL.

This clonotype was found many times. The V gene is TRBV24-1, the J gene TRBJ2-2; TRBD1 is a possible D gene (5 bases). CDR1 and CDR2 from the germline V gene are KGHDR and SFDVKD. Trimming left V 3 bases short and J 1 base short, with 8 bases between. This CDR3 has 15 amino acids. Written as DNA, the CDR3 is TGTGCCACCAGTGATCAGACAGTGAACACCGGGGAGCTGTTTTTT. Amino acid sequence: CATSDQTVNTGELFF.

The chain is built from TRBV28 and TRBJ2-5; D not resolved. Germline assignment: CDR1 MDHEN and CDR2 SYDVKM. The CDR3 totals 16 residues. Trimming cost V 6 bases and J 0 bases, with 17 bases left between them. CDR3 DNA sequence: TGTGCCAGCAGGACTGAGAACTACCAGTACCAAGAGACCCAGTACTTC. Protein: CASRTENYQYQETQYF. The full variable domain, its missing parts supplied by reference TRBV28 and TRBJ2-5, is DVKVTQSSRYLVKRTGEKVFLECVQDMDHENMFWYRQDPGLGLRLIYFSYDVKMKEKGDIPEGYSVSREKKERFSLILESASTNQTSMYLCASRTENYQYQETQYFGPGTRLLVL.